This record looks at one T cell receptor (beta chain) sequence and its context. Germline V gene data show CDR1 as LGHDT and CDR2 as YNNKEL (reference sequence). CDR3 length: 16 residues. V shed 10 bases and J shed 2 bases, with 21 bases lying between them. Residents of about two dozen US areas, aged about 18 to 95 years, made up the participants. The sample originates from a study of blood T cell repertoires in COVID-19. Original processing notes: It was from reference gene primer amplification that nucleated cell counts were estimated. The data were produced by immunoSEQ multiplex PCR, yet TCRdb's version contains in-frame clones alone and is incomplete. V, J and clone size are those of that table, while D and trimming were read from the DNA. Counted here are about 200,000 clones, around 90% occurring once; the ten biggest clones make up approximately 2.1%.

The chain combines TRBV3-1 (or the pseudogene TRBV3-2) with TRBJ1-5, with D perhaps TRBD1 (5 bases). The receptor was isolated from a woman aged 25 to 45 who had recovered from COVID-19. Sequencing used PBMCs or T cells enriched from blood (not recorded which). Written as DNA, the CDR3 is TGTGCCACCCAGCCAAGGATCAGGGTTGGCAATCAGCCCCAGCATTTT. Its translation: CATQPRIRVGNQPQHF.